The rows below give T cell receptor beta chains drawn from one sample of a study of monozygotic twins with inflammatory bowel disease. With the 5' RACE reads reprocessed, TCRdb shows one record per CDR3 protein and no DNA. The listing contains fewer than 400,000 distinct CDR3 sequences. Sequenced: blood. These receptors all stem from a human donor with ulcerative colitis or Crohn's disease, or a healthy co-twin of an affected twin (not recorded which). CDR3s include the opening cysteine and the closing phenylalanine or tryptophan. Fields, in order: J gene, CDR3 length, V gene, CDR3 protein.

TRBJ2-7 11 TRBV29-1 CSVEAHYEQYF
TRBJ2-7 15 TRBV7-3 CASSLTGTGTTEQYF
TRBJ2-7 14 TRBV19 CASSIVQGSYEQYF
TRBJ2-7 11 TRBV20-1 CSARTGYEQYF
TRBJ2-3 17 TRBV20-1 CSANPNGQISSTDTQYF
TRBJ2-3 15 TRBV20-1 CSATFSGRVADTQYF
TRBJ2-3 15 TRBV12-3/TRBV12-4 CASSRIDRGMDTQYF
TRBJ2-6 18 TRBV10-3 CAISGPGGRGTGANVLTF
TRBJ2-4 15 TRBV12-3/TRBV12-4 CASMRAGIAKNIQYF
TRBJ2-1 12 TRBV12-3/TRBV12-4 CATQTPVDEQFF
TRBJ1-1 16 TRBV5-1 CASSEGAFSFDTEAFF
TRBJ2-7 16 TRBV20-1 CSAFTHPEVPSYEQYF
TRBJ2-5 12 TRBV29-1 CSAEWGQETQYF
TRBJ1-2 17 TRBV18 CASSRPQLRASPKGYTF
TRBJ2-7 13 TRBV3-1 CASSQYGSYEQYF
TRBJ2-3 14 TRBV6-2/TRBV6-3 CASSYSRRRDPPYF
TRBJ2-5 12 TRBV28 CASSRPRETQYF
TRBJ2-7 15 TRBV7-9 CASSLERGTTYEQYF
TRBJ1-2 13 TRBV28 CASTPGALYGYTF
TRBJ2-1 16 TRBV5-1 CASRQTGTDVYNEQFF
TRBJ2-7 13 TRBV24-1 CAMGAGRFYEQYF
TRBJ1-1 14 TRBV2 CASILAARGTEAFF
TRBJ2-1 12 TRBV12-3/TRBV12-4 CASSRRDNEQFF
TRBJ1-2 18 TRBV3-1 CASSQDQGRGRRNYGYTF
TRBJ2-3 12 TRBV30 CAWRVLGDTQYF
TRBJ2-1 15 TRBV6-5 CASSYSGARGNEQFF
TRBJ2-7 13 TRBV19 CASSPPGSLEQYF
TRBJ1-6 16 TRBV7-2 CASTQSAFGRSSPLHF
TRBJ2-1 14 TRBV5-1 CASSSSGTYNEQFF
TRBJ2-7 12 TRBV29-1 CSVVGQGYEQYF
TRBJ2-3 14 TRBV21-1 CALVLGGPGDTQYF
TRBJ2-2 16 TRBV7-8 CALEGGVFANTGELFF
TRBJ2-1 14 TRBV20-1 CSASAGAGYNEQFF
TRBJ2-7 15 TRBV13 CASSPKSSPSYEQYF
TRBJ2-1 13 TRBV6-1 CASSEGRLHEQFF
TRBJ1-2 14 TRBV15 CATSRGDRVMDYTF
TRBJ2-7 14 TRBV27 CASRGQGDSYEQYF
TRBJ2-5 15 TRBV7-2 CASSWTSGTQETQYF
TRBJ2-2 16 TRBV15 CATSREGTRNTGELFF
TRBJ2-7 13 TRBV20-1 CSADLAGAYEQYF
TRBJ1-2 13 TRBV18 CASSPQGEVGYTF
TRBJ2-7 14 TRBV5-1 CASSYAGVSHGQYF
TRBJ2-5 13 TRBV27 CASSFGTSRTQYF
TRBJ2-5 14 TRBV5-6 CASSFQGLQETQYF